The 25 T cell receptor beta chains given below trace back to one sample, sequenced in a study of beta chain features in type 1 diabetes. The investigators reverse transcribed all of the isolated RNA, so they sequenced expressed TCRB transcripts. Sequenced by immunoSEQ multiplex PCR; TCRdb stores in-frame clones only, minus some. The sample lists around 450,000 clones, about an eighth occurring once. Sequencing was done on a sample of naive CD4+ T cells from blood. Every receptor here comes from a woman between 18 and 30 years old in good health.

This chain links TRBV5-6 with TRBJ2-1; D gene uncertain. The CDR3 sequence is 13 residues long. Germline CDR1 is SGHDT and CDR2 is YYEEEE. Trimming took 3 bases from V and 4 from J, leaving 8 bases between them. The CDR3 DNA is TGTGCCAGCAGCTCTACTCGGTACAATGAGCAGTTCTTC. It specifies CASSSTRYNEQFF.

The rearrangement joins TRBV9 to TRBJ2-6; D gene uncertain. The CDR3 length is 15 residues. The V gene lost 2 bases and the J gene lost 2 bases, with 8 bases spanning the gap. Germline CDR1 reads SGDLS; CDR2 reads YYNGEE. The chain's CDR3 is CASSVMGAGANVLTF. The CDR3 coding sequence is TGTGCCAGCAGCGTGATGGGCGCTGGGGCCAACGTCCTGACTTTC.

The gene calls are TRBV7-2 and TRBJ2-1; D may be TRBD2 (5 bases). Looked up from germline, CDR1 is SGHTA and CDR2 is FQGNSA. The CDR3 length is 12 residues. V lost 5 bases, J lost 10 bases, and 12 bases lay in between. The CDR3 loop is CASSPPRLEQFF. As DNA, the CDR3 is TGTGCCAGCAGCCCACCGAGACTAGAGCAGTTCTTC.

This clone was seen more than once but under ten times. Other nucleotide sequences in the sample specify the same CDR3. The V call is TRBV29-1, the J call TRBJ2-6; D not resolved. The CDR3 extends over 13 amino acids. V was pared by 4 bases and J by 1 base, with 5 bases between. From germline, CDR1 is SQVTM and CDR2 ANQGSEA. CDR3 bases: TGCAGCGTTGTCGGGTCTGGGGCCAACGTCCTGACTTTC. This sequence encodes CSVVGSGANVLTF.

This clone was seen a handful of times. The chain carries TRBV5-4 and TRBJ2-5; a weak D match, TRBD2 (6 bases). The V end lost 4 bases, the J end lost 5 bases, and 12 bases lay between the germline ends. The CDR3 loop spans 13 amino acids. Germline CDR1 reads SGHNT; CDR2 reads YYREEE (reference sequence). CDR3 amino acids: CASSPAGFETQYF. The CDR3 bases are TGTGCCAGCAGCCCGGCGGGGTTTGAGACCCAGTACTTC.

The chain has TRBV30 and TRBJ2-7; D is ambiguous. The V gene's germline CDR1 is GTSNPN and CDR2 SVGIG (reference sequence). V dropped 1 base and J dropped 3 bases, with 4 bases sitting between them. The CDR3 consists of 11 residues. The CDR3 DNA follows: TGTGCCTGGAGTGCATACTACGAGCAGTACTTC. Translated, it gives CAWSAYYEQYF.

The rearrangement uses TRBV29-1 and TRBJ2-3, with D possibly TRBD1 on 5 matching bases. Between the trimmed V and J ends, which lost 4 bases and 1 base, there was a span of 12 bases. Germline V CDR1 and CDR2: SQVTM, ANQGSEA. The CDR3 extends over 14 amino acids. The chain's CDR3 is CSVADSLRTDTQYF. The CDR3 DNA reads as TGCAGCGTTGCAGACAGTCTACGCACAGATACGCAGTATTTT.

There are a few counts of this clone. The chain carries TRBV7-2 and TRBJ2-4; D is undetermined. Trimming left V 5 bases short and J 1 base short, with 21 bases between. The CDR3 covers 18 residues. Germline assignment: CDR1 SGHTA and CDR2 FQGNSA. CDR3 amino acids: CASSLRASLYSAKNIQYF. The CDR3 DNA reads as TGTGCCAGCAGCCTAAGGGCTTCCCTTTACTCGGCCAAAAACATTCAGTACTTC.

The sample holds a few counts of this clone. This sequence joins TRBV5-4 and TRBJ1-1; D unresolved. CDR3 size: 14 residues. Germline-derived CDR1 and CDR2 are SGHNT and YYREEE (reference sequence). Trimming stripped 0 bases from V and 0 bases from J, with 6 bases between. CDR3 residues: CASSLVGMNTEAFF. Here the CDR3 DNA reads TGTGCCAGCAGCTTGGTAGGGATGAACACTGAAGCTTTCTTT.

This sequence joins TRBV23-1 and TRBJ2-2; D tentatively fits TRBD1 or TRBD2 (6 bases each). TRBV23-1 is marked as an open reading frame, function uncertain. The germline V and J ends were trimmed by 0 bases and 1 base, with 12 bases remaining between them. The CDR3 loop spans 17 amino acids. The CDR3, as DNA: TGCGCCAGCAGTCAATCGGAGGGGACAAAGAACACCGGGGAGCTGTTTTTT. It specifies CASSQSEGTKNTGELFF.

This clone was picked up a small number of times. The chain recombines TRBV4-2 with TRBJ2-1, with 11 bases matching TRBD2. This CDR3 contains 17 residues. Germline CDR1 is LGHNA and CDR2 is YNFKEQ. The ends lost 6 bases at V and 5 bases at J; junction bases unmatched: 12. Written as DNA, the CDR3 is TGTGCCAGCAGTAAGAAACCGACTAGCGGGAAGCACAATGAGCAGTTCTTC. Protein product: CASSKKPTSGKHNEQFF.

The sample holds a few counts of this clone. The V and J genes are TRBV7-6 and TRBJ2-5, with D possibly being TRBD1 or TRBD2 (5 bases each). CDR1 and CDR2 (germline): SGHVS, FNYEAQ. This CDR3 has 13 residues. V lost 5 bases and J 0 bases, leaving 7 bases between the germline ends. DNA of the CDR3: TGTGCCAGCAGCGGGACGTACCAAGAGACCCAGTACTTC. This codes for CASSGTYQETQYF.

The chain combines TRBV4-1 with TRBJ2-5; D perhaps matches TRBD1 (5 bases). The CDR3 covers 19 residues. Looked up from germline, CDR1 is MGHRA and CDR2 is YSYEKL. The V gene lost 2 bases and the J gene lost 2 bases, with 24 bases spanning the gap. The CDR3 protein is CASSQSFPILGALQETQYF. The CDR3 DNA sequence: TGCGCCAGCAGCCAATCGTTTCCAATTTTAGGGGCGCTACAAGAGACCCAGTACTTC.

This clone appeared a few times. The CDR3 here is CASSFQGLGEQYV. The CDR3 coding sequence is TGTGCCAGCAGCTTCCAGGGACTAGGCGAGCAGTACGTC. The chain joins TRBV7-2 to TRBJ2-7; 8 bases align to TRBD2. CDR1 is SGHTA, CDR2 FQGNSA, per germline. This CDR3 has 13 amino acids. The ends lost 3 bases at V and 6 bases at J; junction bases unmatched: 4.

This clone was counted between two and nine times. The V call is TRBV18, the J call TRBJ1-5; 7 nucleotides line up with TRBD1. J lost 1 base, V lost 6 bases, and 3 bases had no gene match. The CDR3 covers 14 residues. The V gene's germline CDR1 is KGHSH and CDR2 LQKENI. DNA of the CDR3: TGTGCCAGCTCGGGGGGACAGAGCAATCAGCCCCAGCATTTT. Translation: CASSGGQSNQPQHF.

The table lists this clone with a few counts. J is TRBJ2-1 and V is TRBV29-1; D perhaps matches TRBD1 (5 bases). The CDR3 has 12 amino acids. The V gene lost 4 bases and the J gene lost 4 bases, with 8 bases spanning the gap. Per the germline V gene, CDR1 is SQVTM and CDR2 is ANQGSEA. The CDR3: CSVGDSYNEQFF. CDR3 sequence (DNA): TGCAGCGTTGGAGACAGTTACAATGAGCAGTTCTTC.

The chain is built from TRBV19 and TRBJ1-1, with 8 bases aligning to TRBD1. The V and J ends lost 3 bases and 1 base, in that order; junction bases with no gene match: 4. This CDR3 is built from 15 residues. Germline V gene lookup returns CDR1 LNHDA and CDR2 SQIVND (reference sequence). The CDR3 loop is CASSIWTGKNTEAFF. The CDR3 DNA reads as TGTGCCAGTAGTATTTGGACAGGGAAGAACACTGAAGCTTTCTTT.

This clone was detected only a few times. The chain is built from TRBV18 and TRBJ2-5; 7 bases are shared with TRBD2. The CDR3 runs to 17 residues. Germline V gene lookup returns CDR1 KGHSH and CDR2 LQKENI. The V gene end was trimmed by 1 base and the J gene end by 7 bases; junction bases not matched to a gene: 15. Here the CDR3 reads CASSPRSGAEISSTQYF. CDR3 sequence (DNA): TGTGCCAGCTCACCACGGAGCGGGGCCGAGATTTCTTCGACCCAGTACTTC.

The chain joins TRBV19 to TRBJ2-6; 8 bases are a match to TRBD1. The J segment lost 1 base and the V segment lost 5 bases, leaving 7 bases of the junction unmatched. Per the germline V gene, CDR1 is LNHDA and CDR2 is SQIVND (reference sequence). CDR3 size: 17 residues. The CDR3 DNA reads TGTGCCAGTAGTTCGATCGACAGGGGTTCTGGGGCCAACGTCCTGACTTTC. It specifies CASSSIDRGSGANVLTF.

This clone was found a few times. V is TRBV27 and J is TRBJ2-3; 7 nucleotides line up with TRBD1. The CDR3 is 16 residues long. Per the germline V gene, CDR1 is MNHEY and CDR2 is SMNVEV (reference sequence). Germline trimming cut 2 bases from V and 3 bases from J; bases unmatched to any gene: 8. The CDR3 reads CASSLGPGGKTDTQYF. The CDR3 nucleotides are TGTGCCAGCAGTTTAGGGCCAGGGGGAAAGACAGATACGCAGTATTTT.

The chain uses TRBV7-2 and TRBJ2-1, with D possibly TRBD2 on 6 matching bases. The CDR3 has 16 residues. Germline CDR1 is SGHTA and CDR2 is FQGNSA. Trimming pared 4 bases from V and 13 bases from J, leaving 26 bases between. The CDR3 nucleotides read TGTGCCAGCAGCTCAAAGACTGGGGGGTTTTTGGGCGGACAGTTCTTC. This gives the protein CASSSKTGGFLGGQFF.

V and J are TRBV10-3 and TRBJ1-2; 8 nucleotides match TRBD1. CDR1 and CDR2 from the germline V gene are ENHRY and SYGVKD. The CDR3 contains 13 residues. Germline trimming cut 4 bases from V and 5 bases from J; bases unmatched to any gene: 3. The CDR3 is CAISGDRRYGYTF. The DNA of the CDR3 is TGTGCCATCAGTGGGGACAGGAGATATGGCTACACCTTC.

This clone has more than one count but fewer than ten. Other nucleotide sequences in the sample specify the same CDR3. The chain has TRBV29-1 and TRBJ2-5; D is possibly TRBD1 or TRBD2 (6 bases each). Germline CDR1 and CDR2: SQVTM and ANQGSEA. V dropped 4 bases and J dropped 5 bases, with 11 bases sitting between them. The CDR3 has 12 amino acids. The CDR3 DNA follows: TGCAGCGTTGTCTCGGGGGCGGAGACCCAGTACTTC. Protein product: CSVVSGAETQYF.

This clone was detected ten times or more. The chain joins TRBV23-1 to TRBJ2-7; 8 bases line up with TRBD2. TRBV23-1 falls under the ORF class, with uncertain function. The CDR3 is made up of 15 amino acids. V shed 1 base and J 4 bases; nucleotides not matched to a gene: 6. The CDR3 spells CASSQFTSGEYEQYF. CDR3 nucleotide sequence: TGCGCCAGCAGTCAATTCACTAGCGGAGAGTACGAGCAGTACTTC.

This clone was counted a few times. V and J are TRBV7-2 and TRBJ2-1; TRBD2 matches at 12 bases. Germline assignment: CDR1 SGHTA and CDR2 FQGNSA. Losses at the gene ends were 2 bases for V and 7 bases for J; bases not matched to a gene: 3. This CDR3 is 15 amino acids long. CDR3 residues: CASSLTSGGRNEQFF. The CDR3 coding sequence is TGTGCCAGCAGCTTAACTAGCGGGGGGAGGAATGAGCAGTTCTTC.